This entry lists 26 T cell receptor beta chains sequenced from one sample in a study of shared clonotypes between healthy human individuals. Assay: immunoSEQ multiplex PCR; the TCRdb copy retains only in-frame clones and omits some. The sample lists around 990,000 clones; 77% were seen once. Sequencing was done on a sample of memory CD4+ T cells from PBMCs. Subset defined: CD45RA-negative fraction. The origin of the receptors is a man younger than 30 in good health. Some clones in this sample may be carry-over from other donors' samples.

This clone was picked up one time. The rearrangement links TRBV5-6 to TRBJ2-7; D not resolved. From germline, CDR1 is SGHDT and CDR2 YYEEEE. The V and J ends lost 1 base and 6 bases respectively, with 20 bases between them. The CDR3 consists of 16 residues. CDR3 protein: CASSLLMAAPRPEQYF. The CDR3 DNA sequence: TGTGCCAGCAGCTTGTTAATGGCAGCGCCCCGGCCCGAGCAGTACTTC.

The chain uses TRBV11-1 and TRBJ2-1, with 7 bases matching TRBD1. This CDR3 has 14 residues. The V gene end was trimmed by 3 bases and the J gene end by 3 bases; junction bases not matched to a gene: 2. CDR1 is SGHAT, CDR2 FQDESV, per germline (reference sequence). The CDR3 region is CASSLQGDYNEQFF. The CDR3 DNA sequence: TGTGCCAGCAGCTTGCAGGGGGACTACAATGAGCAGTTCTTC.

This sequence joins TRBV7-3 and TRBJ2-1; TRBD1 or TRBD2 may be the D gene (6 bases each). CDR1 and CDR2 from the germline V gene are SGHTA and FQGTGA. The CDR3 has 17 residues. V dropped 2 bases and J dropped 7 bases, with 21 bases sitting between them. The CDR3 DNA is TGTGCCAGCAGCTTATTTGGCGGGACTGTAAGGGGGAATGAGCAGTTCTTC. It codes for CASSLFGGTVRGNEQFF.

The V gene is TRBV9, the J gene TRBJ1-2, with a weak D call TRBD1 (5 bases). V was clipped by 4 bases and J by 4 bases, with 17 bases between them. Germline V lookup: CDR1 SGDLS, CDR2 YYNGEE. The CDR3 has 15 residues. The CDR3 loop is CASSSSPDSPYGYTF. The CDR3 DNA reads TGTGCCAGCAGCTCCAGCCCCGACAGCCCCTATGGCTACACCTTC.

This chain joins TRBV2 and TRBJ1-4, with D unresolved. The V end lost 5 bases, the J end lost 8 bases, and 18 bases lay between the germline ends. CDR3 length equals 15 residues. Per the germline V gene, CDR1 is SNHLY and CDR2 is FYNNEI. The chain's CDR3 is CASSFSRVTGEKLFF. The CDR3 region has the DNA TGTGCCAGCAGTTTCTCGCGGGTTACGGGGGAAAAACTGTTTTTT.

V and J are TRBV10-2 and TRBJ2-7; 9 positions match TRBD1. J gave up 4 bases and V 6 bases, and 10 bases lay outside the gene matches. The CDR3 sequence is 15 residues long. Germline V gene lookup returns CDR1 WSHSY and CDR2 SAAADI. DNA for the CDR3: TGCGCCAGCAGCCACGGCGCGGGACAGGGTTACGAGCAGTACTTC. The encoded protein is CASSHGAGQGYEQYF.

V usage is TRBV30 and J usage is TRBJ2-1; the match to TRBD2 covers 13 bases. CDR3 length: 15 residues. V trimming: 0 bases; J trimming: 10 bases; junction bases outside the gene matches: 6. Per the germline V gene, CDR1 is GTSNPN and CDR2 is SVGIG (reference sequence). CDR3 coding DNA: TGTGCCTGGAGTGTCGGAACTAGCGGGAGGGAGGAGCAGTTCTTC. This encodes CAWSVGTSGREEQFF.

J is TRBJ1-3 and V is TRBV5-8, with a weak D call TRBD1 (5 bases). The CDR3 spans 13 residues. V was trimmed by 0 bases and J by 8 bases, leaving 9 bases between them. Per germline, CDR1 SGHTS and CDR2 YDEGEE. The CDR3 region has the DNA TGTGCCAGCAGCTTGGAAGGGGTGGACACCATATATTTT. Translation: CASSLEGVDTIYF.

CDR3 coding DNA: TGTGCCAGCAGCTTAGTCCCAGGGGCAGGATCAAATGAAAAACTGTTTTTT. Translated, it gives CASSLVPGAGSNEKLFF. The V gene is TRBV7-8, the J gene TRBJ1-4, with a tentative D call TRBD1 (6 bases). CDR1 is SGHVS and CDR2 is FQNEAQ in the germline V gene. The CDR3 has 17 residues. V was cut by 1 base and J by 5 bases, with 17 bases left in between.

V usage is TRBV6-5 and J usage is TRBJ2-5; D gene unclear. Germline CDR1 is MNHEY and CDR2 is SVGAGI. Trimming cost V 0 bases and J 2 bases, with 7 bases left between them. The CDR3 extends over 14 amino acids. The CDR3 sequence: CASSYSSMQETQYF. CDR3 DNA sequence: TGTGCCAGCAGTTACTCGTCGATGCAAGAGACCCAGTACTTC.

V and J are TRBV6-5 and TRBJ2-5, with 10 bases that match TRBD1. Trimming at V came to 6 bases and at J to 5 bases, leaving 6 bases not matched to a gene. Germline V gene data show CDR1 as MNHEY and CDR2 as SVGAGI. CDR3 size: 14 residues. This CDR3 is CASSDRGRSETQYF. Here the CDR3 DNA reads TGTGCCAGCAGCGACAGGGGGCGGTCGGAGACCCAGTACTTC.

This clone has a single count. This chain joins TRBV7-8 and TRBJ2-5, with 7 bases aligning to TRBD1. Per the germline V gene, CDR1 is SGHVS and CDR2 is FQNEAQ. The V segment lost 5 bases and the J segment 2 bases; nucleotides outside the gene matches: 8. The CDR3 loop spans 15 amino acids. CDR3 coding DNA: TGTGCCAGCAGCGTCCTACAGGGGATACAAGAGACCCAGTACTTC. Its translation is CASSVLQGIQETQYF.

This sequence joins TRBV9 and TRBJ2-3; the match to TRBD2 covers 7 bases. Germline V gives CDR1 SGDLS, CDR2 YYNGEE. J lost 2 bases, V lost 4 bases, and 4 bases had no gene match. The CDR3 is 14 residues long. CDR3 nucleotide sequence: TGTGCCAGCAGCCCCCGGGACTACACAGATACGCAGTATTTT. This encodes CASSPRDYTDTQYF.

About this clone itself: In the same sample, other DNA sequences code for this CDR3. The chain recombines TRBV5-1 with TRBJ2-3; D remains ambiguous. Germline CDR1 is SGHRS and CDR2 is YFSETQ. The CDR3 loop spans 12 amino acids. The ends were cut back, 4 bases at V and 3 bases at J, with 6 bases in the middle. The DNA of the CDR3 is TGCGCCAGCAGCCTAGTAACAGATACGCAGTATTTT. Its translation is CASSLVTDTQYF.

This chain links TRBV2 with TRBJ2-3; a possible D gene is TRBD1 (6 bases). V lost 2 bases and J lost 1, with 10 bases in between. The V gene's germline CDR1 is SNHLY and CDR2 FYNNEI. This CDR3 has 15 residues. CDR3 bases: TGTGCCAGCAGTGAATTTGGGGGCCGCACAGATACGCAGTATTTT. The encoded protein is CASSEFGGRTDTQYF.

The chain carries TRBV18 and TRBJ2-5; D may be TRBD2 (6 bases). V was trimmed by 4 bases and J by 3 bases, leaving 15 bases between them. The CDR3 extends over 15 amino acids. Germline assignment: CDR1 KGHSH and CDR2 LQKENI. The DNA for the CDR3 is TGTGCCAGCTCACGACCCTTACGGAGGGAAGAGACCCAGTACTTC. As protein: CASSRPLRREETQYF.

The rearrangement joins TRBV19 to TRBJ2-5; D gene ambiguous. The V and J ends lost 2 bases and 5 bases respectively, with 9 bases between them. Germline CDR1 reads LNHDA; CDR2 reads SQIVND (reference sequence). This CDR3 spans 13 amino acids. CDR3 coding DNA: TGTGCCAGTAGTATAATGGCGAGGGAGACCCAGTACTTC. Its translation is CASSIMARETQYF.

The chain uses TRBV19 and TRBJ1-3; D gene uncertain. Germline V gene data show CDR1 as LNHDA and CDR2 as SQIVND (reference sequence). V was shortened by 5 bases and J by 0 bases, with 11 bases between the two germline ends. The CDR3 extends over 15 amino acids. CDR3 region: CASSSSGNSGNTIYF. As DNA, the CDR3 is TGTGCCAGTAGTTCCTCCGGGAACTCTGGAAACACCATATATTTT.

The V and J genes are TRBV4-2 and TRBJ2-5, with a weak D call TRBD1 (7 bases). The CDR3 sequence is 18 residues long. Germline V lookup: CDR1 LGHNA, CDR2 YNFKEQ. Between the trimmed V and J ends, which lost 0 bases and 5 bases, there was a span of 22 bases. The CDR3 reads CASSQDRTAQGGGETQYF. In DNA form, the CDR3 reads TGTGCCAGCAGCCAAGATCGTACGGCTCAGGGGGGAGGCGAGACCCAGTACTTC.

Concerning this clone: A much larger clone lies a single base off, so this may be a read error. The rearrangement uses TRBV5-6 and TRBJ2-3, with D possibly matching TRBD2 (5 bases). The CDR3 has 11 amino acids. V was pared by 3 bases and J by 6 bases, with 5 bases between. In germline, CDR1 is SGHDT, CDR2 YYEEEE. As DNA, the CDR3 is TGTGCCAGCAGCTCGGGGGATACGCAGTATTTT. This sequence encodes CASSSGDTQYF.

The chain uses TRBV29-1 and TRBJ2-5; D is perhaps TRBD2 (6 bases). There are 12 residues in the CDR3. CDR1 and CDR2 from the germline V gene are SQVTM and ANQGSEA. V lost 5 bases and J lost 4, with 11 bases in between. Here the CDR3 reads CSVLLEGETQYF. CDR3 bases: TGCAGCGTTCTCCTGGAGGGAGAGACCCAGTACTTC.

J is TRBJ1-2 and V is TRBV6-5; TRBD1 matches 10 bases. The CDR3 has 16 amino acids. Per the germline V gene, CDR1 is MNHEY and CDR2 is SVGAGI. After removal of 0 bases from V and 2 bases from J, the junction contained 3 bases not matched to a gene. Here the CDR3 reads CASSYSGTGVNYGYTF. The CDR3 region has the DNA TGTGCCAGCAGTTACTCTGGGACAGGGGTGAACTATGGCTACACCTTC.

This clone was detected only a few times. The V and J genes are TRBV11-2 and TRBJ2-2; D ambiguous. The CDR3 contains 15 residues. With 3 bases removed from V and 1 base from J, the gap between germline ends came to 9 bases. CDR1 is SGHAT, CDR2 FQNNGV, per germline. The CDR3 nucleotides read TGTGCCAGCAGCTTTCGACCTATGAACACCGGGGAGCTGTTTTTT. This encodes CASSFRPMNTGELFF.

The J gene is TRBJ2-1, the V gene TRBV18; possible D gene TRBD2, 5 bases. Per germline, CDR1 KGHSH and CDR2 LQKENI. Trimming removed 3 bases at V and 4 bases at J, with 7 bases between. CDR3 length: 13 amino acids. DNA of the CDR3: TGTGCCAGCTCACCGGGCGGGTACAATGAGCAGTTCTTC. It translates to CASSPGGYNEQFF.

V usage is TRBV28 and J usage is TRBJ2-7; D gene ambiguous. V was trimmed by 3 bases and J by 6 bases, leaving 9 bases between them. CDR3 length: 12 amino acids. Germline V lookup: CDR1 MDHEN, CDR2 SYDVKM. The CDR3 reads CASSFSLREQYF. The CDR3 DNA reads TGTGCCAGCAGTTTCTCGTTGCGCGAGCAGTACTTC. Complete variable domain (other parts from reference TRBV28 and TRBJ2-7): DVKVTQSSRYLVKRTGEKVFLECVQDMDHENMFWYRQDPGLGLRLIYFSYDVKMKEKGDIPEGYSVSREKKERFSLILESASTNQTSMYLCASSFSLREQYFGPGTRLTVT.

The chain carries TRBV2 and TRBJ2-5, with TRBD2 identical over 11 bases. J gave up 2 bases and V 6 bases, and 5 bases lay outside the gene matches. Germline V CDR1 and CDR2: SNHLY, FYNNEI. The CDR3 runs 15 residues. The CDR3 DNA reads TGTGCCAGCAGCCGACTAGCGGGACCACAAGAGACCCAGTACTTC. As protein: CASSRLAGPQETQYF. Full variable domain (outside the CDR3, taken from reference TRBV2 and TRBJ2-5): EPEVTQTPSHQVTQMGQEVILRCVPISNHLYFYWYRQILGQKVEFLVSFYNNEISEKSEIFDDQFSVERPDGSNFTLKIRSTKLEDSAMYFCASSRLAGPQETQYFGPGTRLLVL.